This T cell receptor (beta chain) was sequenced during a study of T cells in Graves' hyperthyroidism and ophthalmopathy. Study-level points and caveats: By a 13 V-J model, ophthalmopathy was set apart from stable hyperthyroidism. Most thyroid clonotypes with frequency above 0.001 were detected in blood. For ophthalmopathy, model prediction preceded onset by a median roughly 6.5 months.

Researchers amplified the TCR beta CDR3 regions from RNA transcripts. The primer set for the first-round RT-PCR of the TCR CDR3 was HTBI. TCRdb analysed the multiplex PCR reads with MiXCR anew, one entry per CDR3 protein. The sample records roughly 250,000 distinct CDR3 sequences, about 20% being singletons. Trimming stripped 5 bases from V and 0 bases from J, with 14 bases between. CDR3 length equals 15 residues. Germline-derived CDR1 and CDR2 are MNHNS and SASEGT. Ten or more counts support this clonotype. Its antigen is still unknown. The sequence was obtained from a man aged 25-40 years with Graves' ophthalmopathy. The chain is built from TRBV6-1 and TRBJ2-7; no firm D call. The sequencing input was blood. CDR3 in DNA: TGTGCCAGCAGTTCGAAAGACTTCTTCTCCTACGAGCAGTACTTC. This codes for CASSSKDFFSYEQYF.